These T cell receptor beta chains were read from a single sample in a study of PD-L1 blockade in urothelial cancer. Sequencing used immunoSEQ multiplex PCR; TCRdb keeps in-frame clones, though not all of them. Of 70,000 to 95,000 clones detected, 89% appear once; the ten largest clones hold roughly 0.99%. This specimen consisted of PBMCs, obtained around atezolizumab (anti-PD-L1) treatment. The source is a woman older than 75 with urothelial cancer. The CDR3 runs from the conserved cysteine through the conserved F or W. Each record gives: D gene, clone size, J gene, V gene, CDR3 protein, CDR3 DNA. A D gene is named only where the DNA matches it firmly. The listing skips clone size in some rows; elsewhere it reads once, few, many or a size class.

d_call: -; clone_size: -; j_call: TRBJ2-7; v_call: TRBV7-2; cdr3_aa: CASSPNGLKRAYEQYF; cdr3_nt: TGTGCCAGCAGCCCAAATGGCCTGAAGAGGGCCTACGAGCAGTACTTC
d_call: -; clone_size: -; j_call: TRBJ1-5; v_call: TRBV30; cdr3_aa: CAWRPDSNQPQHF; cdr3_nt: TGTGCCTGGAGGCCAGATTCCAATCAGCCCCAGCATTTT
d_call: TRBD2; clone_size: few; j_call: TRBJ2-5; v_call: TRBV5-1; cdr3_aa: CASSSGRLAGQETQYF; cdr3_nt: TGCGCCAGCAGCTCTGGACGACTAGCGGGACAAGAGACCCAGTACTTC
d_call: -; clone_size: -; j_call: TRBJ1-5; v_call: TRBV10-3; cdr3_aa: CAISAGLNQPQHF; cdr3_nt: TGTGCCATCAGTGCGGGACTTAATCAGCCCCAGCATTTT
d_call: -; clone_size: -; j_call: TRBJ2-7; v_call: TRBV18; cdr3_aa: CASSLQRGTYEQYF; cdr3_nt: TGTGCCAGCTCACTACAACGGGGAACCTACGAGCAGTACTTC
d_call: -; clone_size: -; j_call: TRBJ2-1; v_call: TRBV11-2; cdr3_aa: CASSLERERFDEQFF; cdr3_nt: TGTGCCAGCAGCTTAGAACGGGAACGCTTCGATGAGCAGTTCTTC
d_call: TRBD1; clone_size: -; j_call: TRBJ2-2; v_call: TRBV6-4; cdr3_aa: CASGGQGNTGELFF; cdr3_nt: TGTGCCAGCGGCGGACAGGGGAACACCGGGGAGCTGTTTTTT
d_call: -; clone_size: -; j_call: TRBJ2-3; v_call: TRBV9; cdr3_aa: CASSETSDTQYF; cdr3_nt: TGTGCCAGCAGCGAAACATCTGATACGCAGTATTTT
d_call: -; clone_size: -; j_call: TRBJ1-2; v_call: TRBV25-1; cdr3_aa: CASSESWTGGGYTF; cdr3_nt: TGTGCCAGCAGTGAATCGTGGACGGGGGGAGGCTACACCTTC
d_call: TRBD1; clone_size: -; j_call: TRBJ2-3; v_call: TRBV19; cdr3_aa: CASSEAGGFWDTQYF; cdr3_nt: TGTGCCAGTAGTGAGGCAGGGGGCTTTTGGGATACGCAGTATTTT
d_call: TRBD2; clone_size: -; j_call: TRBJ2-3; v_call: TRBV12-5; cdr3_aa: CASGLGTSGSPTDTQYF; cdr3_nt: TGTGCTAGTGGTTTGGGGACTAGCGGGAGTCCCACAGATACGCAGTATTTT
d_call: TRBD2; clone_size: -; j_call: TRBJ2-7; v_call: TRBV9; cdr3_aa: CASSEGTSGSSEQYF; cdr3_nt: TGTGCCAGCAGCGAGGGGACTAGCGGGAGTAGCGAGCAGTACTTC
d_call: TRBD2; clone_size: -; j_call: TRBJ2-5; v_call: TRBV29-1; cdr3_aa: CSGRTSGSWQETQYF; cdr3_nt: TGCAGCGGCCGGACTAGCGGGAGTTGGCAAGAGACCCAGTACTTC
d_call: TRBD2; clone_size: -; j_call: TRBJ2-1; v_call: TRBV9; cdr3_aa: CASSARDYPPGEQFF; cdr3_nt: TGTGCCAGCAGCGCTCGGGACTACCCCCCAGGTGAGCAGTTCTTC
d_call: TRBD1; clone_size: -; j_call: TRBJ1-1; v_call: TRBV7-9; cdr3_aa: CASSLPGGGNTEAFF; cdr3_nt: TGTGCCAGCAGCTTACCGGGAGGGGGCAACACTGAAGCTTTCTTT
d_call: -; clone_size: -; j_call: TRBJ2-3; v_call: TRBV5-4; cdr3_aa: CASSPRRGTQYF; cdr3_nt: TGTGCCAGCAGCCCCCGGCGGGGTACGCAGTATTTT
d_call: -; clone_size: once; j_call: TRBJ2-5; v_call: TRBV19; cdr3_aa: CASRKGGAETQYF; cdr3_nt: TGTGCCTCCCGGAAAGGCGGGGCAGAGACCCAGTACTTC
d_call: -; clone_size: few; j_call: TRBJ1-1; v_call: TRBV4-2; cdr3_aa: CASSQDASEAFF; cdr3_nt: TGTGCCAGCAGCCAAGATGCCAGTGAAGCTTTCTTT
d_call: -; clone_size: -; j_call: TRBJ1-3; v_call: TRBV9; cdr3_aa: CASSVAGNSGNTIYF; cdr3_nt: TGTGCCAGCAGCGTAGCGGGAAACTCTGGAAACACCATATATTTT
d_call: TRBD2; clone_size: -; j_call: TRBJ2-2; v_call: TRBV7-2; cdr3_aa: CASSLGRTSGSTGELFF; cdr3_nt: TGTGCCAGCAGCTTAGGCCGGACTAGCGGGAGCACCGGGGAGCTGTTTTTT
d_call: -; clone_size: -; j_call: TRBJ2-2; v_call: TRBV2; cdr3_aa: CASSRQNPGNTGELFF; cdr3_nt: TGTGCCAGCAGCCGACAGAACCCCGGAAACACCGGGGAGCTGTTTTTT
d_call: TRBD2; clone_size: -; j_call: TRBJ2-2; v_call: TRBV27; cdr3_aa: CASIGAGGRSGELFF; cdr3_nt: TGTGCCAGCATCGGAGCGGGAGGGCGGTCCGGGGAGCTGTTTTTT
d_call: -; clone_size: -; j_call: TRBJ1-4; v_call: TRBV27; cdr3_aa: CASSAAGPREKLFF; cdr3_nt: TGTGCCAGCAGCGCTGCGGGCCCTCGGGAAAAACTGTTTTTT
d_call: TRBD1; clone_size: -; j_call: TRBJ1-2; v_call: TRBV4-1; cdr3_aa: CASSQLMGGQGASGYTF; cdr3_nt: TGCGCCAGCAGCCAACTGATGGGAGGACAGGGGGCGTCGGGCTACACCTTC
d_call: -; clone_size: once; j_call: TRBJ2-2; v_call: TRBV28; cdr3_aa: CASSSAGWNTGELFF; cdr3_nt: TGTGCCAGCAGTTCCGCGGGTTGGAACACCGGGGAGCTGTTTTTT
d_call: -; clone_size: -; j_call: TRBJ2-1; v_call: TRBV7-9; cdr3_aa: CASSDFNNEQFF; cdr3_nt: TGTGCCAGCAGCGACTTCAACAATGAGCAGTTCTTC
d_call: TRBD2; clone_size: -; j_call: TRBJ2-5; v_call: TRBV27; cdr3_aa: CASSSQGLADQETQYF; cdr3_nt: TGTGCCAGCAGTTCCCAGGGACTAGCGGATCAAGAGACCCAGTACTTC
d_call: TRBD2; clone_size: -; j_call: TRBJ2-1; v_call: TRBV6-1; cdr3_aa: CASRGRDSSYNEQFF; cdr3_nt: TGTGCCAGCAGGGGGAGGGATAGCTCCTACAATGAGCAGTTCTTC
d_call: -; clone_size: -; j_call: TRBJ1-1; v_call: TRBV6-1; cdr3_aa: CASSGTENTEAFF; cdr3_nt: TGTGCCAGCAGTGGTACAGAGAACACTGAAGCTTTCTTT
d_call: -; clone_size: once; j_call: TRBJ2-7; v_call: TRBV27; cdr3_aa: CASSPDLTWTVNYEQYF; cdr3_nt: TGTGCCAGCAGTCCAGACCTCACTTGGACAGTAAACTACGAGCAGTACTTC
d_call: -; clone_size: -; j_call: TRBJ1-2; v_call: TRBV28; cdr3_aa: CASSFLIPGTGGGYTF; cdr3_nt: TGTGCCAGCAGTTTCTTAATCCCCGGGACCGGGGGTGGCTACACCTTC
d_call: -; clone_size: -; j_call: TRBJ2-7; v_call: TRBV2; cdr3_aa: CASSGIGAYEQYF; cdr3_nt: TGTGCCAGCAGTGGCATAGGGGCCTACGAGCAGTACTTC
d_call: TRBD2; clone_size: -; j_call: TRBJ2-7; v_call: TRBV30; cdr3_aa: CAWSDPGLAGEGAYF; cdr3_nt: TGTGCCTGGAGTGACCCGGGACTAGCGGGAGAGGGGGCTTACTTC
d_call: -; clone_size: -; j_call: TRBJ2-7; v_call: TRBV4-2; cdr3_aa: CASSPVHRPYEQYF; cdr3_nt: TGTGCCAGCAGCCCCGTACACCGTCCCTACGAGCAGTACTTC
d_call: -; clone_size: -; j_call: TRBJ1-1; v_call: TRBV29-1; cdr3_aa: CSVGGGAHTEAFF; cdr3_nt: TGCAGCGTTGGGGGGGGCGCCCACACTGAAGCTTTCTTT
d_call: -; clone_size: -; j_call: TRBJ1-2; v_call: TRBV6-1; cdr3_aa: CASSEARGSSTQDGYTF; cdr3_nt: TGTGCCAGCAGTGAAGCGCGGGGCAGCTCGACGCAGGATGGCTACACCTTC
d_call: -; clone_size: -; j_call: TRBJ2-3; v_call: TRBV6-6; cdr3_aa: CASSLSPGGVTDTQYF; cdr3_nt: TGTGCCAGCAGCCTAAGCCCTGGCGGCGTGACAGATACGCAGTATTTT
d_call: TRBD2; clone_size: -; j_call: TRBJ2-1; v_call: TRBV9; cdr3_aa: CASSVGQAGVLGQFF; cdr3_nt: TGTGCCAGCAGCGTAGGCCAGGCGGGAGTCCTCGGGCAGTTCTTC
d_call: TRBD2; clone_size: -; j_call: TRBJ2-3; v_call: TRBV6-1; cdr3_aa: CASSEEPSGSSTDTQYF; cdr3_nt: TGTGCCAGCAGTGAAGAGCCTAGCGGATCTAGCACAGATACGCAGTATTTT
d_call: TRBD2; clone_size: -; j_call: TRBJ2-1; v_call: TRBV9; cdr3_aa: CASSVVAGGYNEQFF; cdr3_nt: TGTGCCAGCAGCGTAGTGGCGGGAGGGTACAATGAGCAGTTCTTC
d_call: TRBD1; clone_size: -; j_call: TRBJ1-5; v_call: TRBV7-3; cdr3_aa: CASSTLAGTGDQPQHF; cdr3_nt: TGTGCCAGCAGCACCCTAGCGGGGACAGGGGATCAGCCCCAGCATTTT
d_call: TRBD1; clone_size: -; j_call: TRBJ1-5; v_call: TRBV5-4; cdr3_aa: CASSLTGENQPQHF; cdr3_nt: TGTGCCAGCAGCCTAACAGGGGAAAATCAGCCCCAGCATTTT
d_call: TRBD1; clone_size: -; j_call: TRBJ2-7; v_call: TRBV2; cdr3_aa: CASSAGTGGLEQYF; cdr3_nt: TGTGCCAGCAGTGCAGGGACAGGAGGACTCGAGCAGTACTTC
d_call: -; clone_size: -; j_call: TRBJ2-7; v_call: TRBV28; cdr3_aa: CASSFIYEQYF; cdr3_nt: TGTGCCAGCAGTTTTATCTACGAGCAGTACTTC
d_call: -; clone_size: -; j_call: TRBJ1-5; v_call: TRBV6-1; cdr3_aa: CASVAVSQSNQPQHF; cdr3_nt: TGTGCCAGCGTTGCGGTTAGTCAAAGCAATCAGCCCCAGCATTTT
d_call: -; clone_size: -; j_call: TRBJ1-2; v_call: TRBV27; cdr3_aa: CASSFRGNYGYTF; cdr3_nt: TGTGCCAGCAGTTTCCGAGGGAACTATGGCTACACCTTC
d_call: -; clone_size: -; j_call: TRBJ1-1; v_call: TRBV4-2; cdr3_aa: CASSQDRGGNTEAFF; cdr3_nt: TGTGCCAGCAGCCAAGATAGGGGCGGGAACACTGAAGCTTTCTTT
d_call: -; clone_size: -; j_call: TRBJ2-3; v_call: TRBV7-2; cdr3_aa: CASSLAHITDTQYF; cdr3_nt: TGTGCCAGCAGCTTAGCCCACATCACAGATACGCAGTATTTT
d_call: TRBD2; clone_size: -; j_call: TRBJ2-7; v_call: TRBV19; cdr3_aa: CASSMLAAVSYEQYF; cdr3_nt: TGTGCCAGTAGTATGCTAGCGGCCGTCTCCTACGAGCAGTACTTC
d_call: -; clone_size: -; j_call: TRBJ1-5; v_call: TRBV19; cdr3_aa: CASSRLGSGNQPQHF; cdr3_nt: TGTGCCAGTAGTAGACTAGGGTCAGGCAATCAGCCCCAGCATTTT
d_call: -; clone_size: -; j_call: TRBJ2-7; v_call: TRBV9; cdr3_aa: CASSVDGRPGEQYF; cdr3_nt: TGTGCCAGCAGCGTAGACGGCAGACCCGGGGAGCAGTACTTC
d_call: -; clone_size: -; j_call: TRBJ1-2; v_call: TRBV5-1; cdr3_aa: CASSLRPGDQGYTF; cdr3_nt: TGCGCCAGCAGCTTAAGACCGGGAGATCAAGGCTACACCTTC
d_call: TRBD1; clone_size: -; j_call: TRBJ1-2; v_call: TRBV19; cdr3_aa: CASAPPGRGLYGYTF; cdr3_nt: TGTGCCAGTGCCCCCCCCGGCAGGGGGCTCTATGGCTACACCTTC
d_call: -; clone_size: -; j_call: TRBJ1-5; v_call: TRBV27; cdr3_aa: CASSSFAGSNQPQHF; cdr3_nt: TGTGCCAGCAGTTCCTTTGCAGGGAGCAATCAGCCCCAGCATTTT
d_call: -; clone_size: -; j_call: TRBJ1-5; v_call: TRBV28; cdr3_aa: CAILQGLGQPQHF; cdr3_nt: TGTGCCATTCTACAGGGCTTAGGTCAGCCCCAGCATTTT
d_call: TRBD1; clone_size: few; j_call: TRBJ1-5; v_call: TRBV27; cdr3_aa: CASSPFRQGGQPQHF; cdr3_nt: TGTGCCAGCAGTCCTTTCAGACAGGGGGGACAGCCCCAGCATTTT
d_call: TRBD1; clone_size: once; j_call: TRBJ2-7; v_call: TRBV27; cdr3_aa: CASSPGTGVPYEQYF; cdr3_nt: TGTGCCAGCAGTCCCGGGACAGGTGTTCCCTACGAGCAGTACTTC
d_call: TRBD1; clone_size: -; j_call: TRBJ1-1; v_call: TRBV19; cdr3_aa: CASSPPGQGGYTEAFF; cdr3_nt: TGTGCCAGTTCCCCTCCGGGACAGGGGGGGTACACTGAAGCTTTCTTT
d_call: TRBD2; clone_size: -; j_call: TRBJ2-7; v_call: TRBV18; cdr3_aa: CASSPAGGLYEQYF; cdr3_nt: TGTGCCAGCTCACCGGCGGGAGGGCTCTACGAGCAGTACTTC
d_call: -; clone_size: -; j_call: TRBJ2-7; v_call: TRBV2; cdr3_aa: CASSATSYEQYF; cdr3_nt: TGTGCCAGCAGTGCTACTAGTTACGAGCAGTACTTC